This is a list of T cell receptor beta chains from one sample in a study of T cell clonotyping in hematopoietic cell transplantation. This table comes from immunoSEQ multiplex PCR, and its TCRdb copy is limited to in-frame clones, with some not included. This repertoire shows over 5,000 clones, over 55% found once; its top ten account for 26%. The material sequenced was PBMCs, taken 100 days after allogeneic stem cell transplant. Receptors were obtained from a female patient aged 50-59 years who had an allogeneic stem cell transplant, so the T cells may come from the graft donor. Some clones in this sample may be carry-over from other donors' samples. The CDR3 runs from the conserved cysteine through the conserved F or W. The D gene is left open where the match is weak. Clone size appears in some rows only: once, few, many, or a class for an expanded clone.

>TRBJ1-2|TRBV18|-|-
TGTGCCAGCTCACCACCGGTGCCAGGCTATGGCTACACCTTC
CASSPPVPGYGYTF
>TRBJ2-1|TRBV5-4|-|TRBD1
TGTGCCAGCAGCACGGACAGGGGAGGCAATGAGCAGTTCTTC
CASSTDRGGNEQFF
>TRBJ2-7|TRBV6-5|-|TRBD1
TGTGCCAGCAGTCGAGGGACAGGGACTTACGAGCAGTACTTC
CASSRGTGTYEQYF
>TRBJ2-2|TRBV10-3|-|TRBD2
TGTGCCAGCCGGACGGGAGGAACCGGGGAGCTGTTTTTT
CASRTGGTGELFF
>TRBJ2-3|TRBV27|-|-
TGTGCCAGCACGCGCAGGGTTAGCACAGATACGCAGTATTTT
CASTRRVSTDTQYF
>TRBJ2-6|TRBV5-1|-|-
TGCGCCAGCAGCTATCGGTCCAGCGAGACTGGGGCCAACGTCCTGACTTTC
CASSYRSSETGANVLTF
>TRBJ2-1|TRBV11-3|-|-
TGTGCCAGCAGCTTAATTGGTTCTAGCGAGCTTGGCAATGAGCAGTTCTTC
CASSLIGSSELGNEQFF
>TRBJ1-1|TRBV11-2|-|-
TGTGCCAGCAGCTGGGGGGGGATGAACACTGAAGCTTTCTTT
CASSWGGMNTEAFF
>TRBJ2-3|TRBV7-2|-|TRBD2
TGTGCCAGCAGCCCCCTCTCTAGCGGGAGGGCCGAAGATACGCAGTATTTT
CASSPLSSGRAEDTQYF
>TRBJ1-6|TRBV9|-|-
TGTGCCAGCAGCGTGCACACGGGGGGGGATTCACCCCTCCACTTT
CASSVHTGGDSPLHF
>TRBJ2-5|TRBV2|-|TRBD2
TGTGCCAGCAGTGAATTTAGCGGGAGGGAGACCCAGTACTTC
CASSEFSGRETQYF
>TRBJ2-2|TRBV7-2|-|-
TGTGCCAGCATGGCAGGGCGCCCTAGGACCGGGGAGCTGTTTTTT
CASMAGRPRTGELFF
>TRBJ2-2|TRBV4-2|-|-
TGTGCCAGCAGCCCCTCGGCCACCGGGGAGCTGTTTTTT
CASSPSATGELFF
>TRBJ2-3|TRBV27|-|-
TGTGCCAGCAGTAGGCGGGGCCTCAATTTAGATACGCAGTATTTT
CASSRRGLNLDTQYF
>TRBJ2-7|TRBV5-4|-|-
TGTGCCAGCAGCTTTGTTCTAGCCTCTCTCTCCGAGCAGTACTTC
CASSFVLASLSEQYF
>TRBJ1-2|TRBV5-4|-|TRBD1
TGTGCCAGCAGCTTAGGGGGTGGCACAGGGGCTTATGGCTACACCTTC
CASSLGGGTGAYGYTF
>TRBJ2-7|TRBV30|once|-
TGTGCCTGGGGCCCTAGGGCGGGCCTTGCCTACGAGCAGTACTTC
CAWGPRAGLAYEQYF
>TRBJ1-6|TRBV9|-|-
TGTGCCAGCAGCTTGCCGGGGAATTCACCCCTCCACTTT
CASSLPGNSPLHF
>TRBJ2-5|TRBV9|-|-
TGTGCCAGCAGCGATGATCGAGAGACCCAGTACTTC
CASSDDRETQYF
>TRBJ2-3|TRBV27|-|TRBD2
TGTGCCAGCCGCCGGCGGGAGTCAGATACGCAGTATTTT
CASRRRESDTQYF
>TRBJ2-1|TRBV19|-|TRBD1
TGTGCCACCTCGGACAGGGGCTTTAAATACAATGAGCAGTTCTTC
CATSDRGFKYNEQFF
>TRBJ2-7|TRBV11-2|once|-
TGTGCCAGCAGCTTAGTAACAAGGTACGAGCAGTACTTC
CASSLVTRYEQYF
>TRBJ2-2|TRBV5-1|-|TRBD2
TGCGCCAGCAGCTTGGAAGCGGGAAGGGGAAGGGAGCTGTTTTTT
CASSLEAGRGRELFF